This TCR beta chain was identified during a study of shared clonotypes between healthy human individuals. Study in general: Researchers assigned three CD4 naive, three CD4 memory, two CD8 naive and one CD8 memory plate to each donor.

Comment on this clone: The same CDR3 arises from other DNA sequences in this sample as well.

Naive CD8 cells lacked CD45RO, underwent positive selection for CCR7 and left out terminally differentiated effector memory CD45RA+ cells. Deep-level assay runs were performed. Profiled with immunoSEQ multiplex PCR; TCRdb holds only in-frame clones, not every one. Here the sample spans about 1,900,000 clones, approximately 94% being singletons. The germline V gene encodes CDR1 PRHDT and CDR2 FYEKMQ (reference sequence). There are 14 residues in the CDR3. The V gene lost 0 bases and the J gene lost 1 base, with 3 bases spanning the gap. The rearrangement links TRBV13 to TRBJ2-2, with D unresolved. Sequencing used naive CD8+ T cells sorted from blood. This TCR was sampled from a man younger than 35 in good health. CDR3 loop: CASSLGRNTGELFF. The CDR3 nucleotides read TGTGCCAGCAGCTTAGGGCGGAACACCGGGGAGCTGTTTTTT. Full variable domain (remainder filled in from reference TRBV13 and TRBJ2-2): AAGVIQSPRHLIKEKRETATLKCYPIPRHDTVYWYQQGPGQDPQFLISFYEKMQSDKGSIPDRFSAQQFSDYHSELNMSSLELGDSALYFCASSLGRNTGELFFGEGSRLTVL.